These 25 T cell receptor beta chains were all obtained from the same sample, sequenced in a study of cytomegalovirus exposure and HLA in healthy donors. The primer mix had 60 Vbeta and 13 Jbeta primers. Libraries were prepared by immunoSEQ multiplex PCR; TCRdb keeps only in-frame clonotypes and omits some of them. Recorded for this sample: 100,000 to 150,000 clones. The sequenced sample was PBMCs. The receptors originated from a woman in her forties in good health and CMV-seropositive.

The CDR3 coding sequence is TGTGCCAGCAGCTTGGGTCTAGCGGTACTTTTAGGGCCAGATACGCAGTATTTT. It codes for CASSLGLAVLLGPDTQYF. This chain joins TRBV5-6 and TRBJ2-3; the match to TRBD2 covers 7 bases. The V gene end was trimmed by 0 bases and the J gene end by 4 bases; junction bases not matched to a gene: 14. Germline V gene lookup returns CDR1 SGHDT and CDR2 YYEEEE. The CDR3 is 18 residues long.

The chain uses TRBV7-8 and TRBJ1-1; no reliable D call. The CDR3 consists of 12 residues. Germline loops: CDR1 SGHVS, CDR2 FQNEAQ. With 5 bases removed from V and 5 bases from J, the gap between germline ends came to 9 bases. The CDR3 bases are TGTGCCAGCAGCCCGGGGAGGACTGAAGCTTTCTTT. Amino acid sequence: CASSPGRTEAFF.

This chain links TRBV10-3 with TRBJ2-2, with 7 bases identical to TRBD1. CDR3 length: 16 residues. The germline V gene encodes CDR1 ENHRY and CDR2 SYGVKD. Trimming cost V 3 bases and J 2 bases; bases outside gene matches: 6. DNA for the CDR3: TGTGCCATCAGTGACGGGACAGTAGGAAACACCGGGGAGCTGTTTTTT. Its translation is CAISDGTVGNTGELFF.

The V call is TRBV9, the J call TRBJ1-2, with D perhaps matching TRBD1 (5 bases). CDR1 SGDLS and CDR2 YYNGEE come from the germline V gene. There are 11 residues in the CDR3. V dropped 7 bases and J dropped 6 bases, with 10 bases sitting between them. CDR3 in amino acids: CASWRRDGYTF. The CDR3 DNA follows: TGTGCCAGCTGGCGCAGGGATGGCTACACCTTC.

The chain carries TRBV9 and TRBJ2-3; the match to TRBD2 covers 7 bases. V lost 4 bases, J lost 1 base, and 0 bases stayed unmatched. This CDR3 is built from 13 residues. Germline CDR1 reads SGDLS; CDR2 reads YYNGEE. In DNA form, the CDR3 reads TGTGCCAGCAGCACTAGCGGCACAGATACGCAGTATTTT. Protein sequence: CASSTSGTDTQYF. Filled out from reference TRBV9 and TRBJ2-3, the complete variable domain reads DSGVTQTPKHLITATGQRVTLRCSPRSGDLSVYWYQQSLDQGLQFLIQYYNGEERAKGNILERFSAQQFPDLHSELNLSSLELGDSALYFCASSTSGTDTQYFGPGTRLTVL.

The V gene is TRBV7-9, the J gene TRBJ2-2; TRBD2 matches 7 bases. CDR1 is SEHNR and CDR2 is FQNEAQ in the germline V gene (reference sequence). Trimming cost V 8 bases and J 2 bases; bases outside gene matches: 5. The CDR3 loop spans 14 amino acids. The CDR3 region is CASVLAINTGELFF. In DNA form, the CDR3 reads TGTGCCAGCGTACTAGCGATCAACACCGGGGAGCTGTTTTTT. Using reference TRBV7-9 and TRBJ2-2 for the parts outside the CDR3, the full variable domain is DTGVSQNPRHKITKRGQNVTFRCDPISEHNRLYWYRQTLGQGPEFLTYFQNEAQLEKSRLLSDRFSAERPKGSFSTLEIQRTEQGDSAMYLCASVLAINTGELFFGEGSRLTVL.

This rearrangement joins TRBV6-4 to TRBJ1-6; D not resolved. The V end lost 5 bases, the J end lost 7 bases, and 9 bases lay between the germline ends. Germline loops: CDR1 MRHNA, CDR2 SNTAGT. The CDR3 is 13 amino acids. The CDR3 here is CASSSSLNSPLHF. CDR3 bases: TGTGCCAGCAGTTCGTCTTTAAATTCACCCCTCCACTTT.

This chain joins TRBV28 and TRBJ1-5; a possible D gene is TRBD1 (5 bases). The V gene lost 2 bases and the J gene lost 6 bases, with 14 bases spanning the gap. Germline assignment: CDR1 MDHEN and CDR2 SYDVKM. CDR3 length equals 15 residues. The CDR3 DNA follows: TGTGCCAGCAGTTTAGTTGGGGGGTCGGGTCAGCCCCAGCATTTT. Protein: CASSLVGGSGQPQHF. Full variable domain (outside the CDR3, taken from reference TRBV28 and TRBJ1-5): DVKVTQSSRYLVKRTGEKVFLECVQDMDHENMFWYRQDPGLGLRLIYFSYDVKMKEKGDIPEGYSVSREKKERFSLILESASTNQTSMYLCASSLVGGSGQPQHFGDGTRLSIL.

The V call is TRBV13, the J call TRBJ2-7; the match to TRBD2 covers 11 bases. The CDR3 runs 17 residues. Germline-derived CDR1 and CDR2 are PRHDT and FYEKMQ (reference sequence). V lost 0 bases to trimming and J lost 9 bases; unmatched junction nucleotides: 13. The CDR3 spells CASSLGPTGTSGLWQYF. CDR3 sequence (DNA): TGTGCCAGCAGCTTAGGCCCCACCGGGACTAGCGGTTTGTGGCAGTACTTC.

The CDR3 region is CASSLRGQPPTDTQYF. The DNA of the CDR3 is TGTGCCAGCAGCTTAAGGGGACAGCCTCCCACAGATACGCAGTATTTT. The chain combines TRBV7-8 with TRBJ2-3, with 7 bases identical to TRBD1. The CDR3 extends over 16 amino acids. Germline values: CDR1 SGHVS, CDR2 FQNEAQ. The ends lost 2 bases at V and 2 bases at J; junction bases unmatched: 7.

The rearrangement uses TRBV25-1 and TRBJ1-3; D is uncertain. Trimming left V 3 bases short and J 2 bases short, with 14 bases between. The germline V gene has CDR1 MGHDK and CDR2 SYGVNS. The CDR3 is 16 amino acids. The CDR3 reads CASSEAEGLTGNTIYF. In nucleotides, the CDR3 is TGTGCCAGCAGTGAGGCCGAGGGTTTGACTGGAAACACCATATATTTT.

The rearrangement joins TRBV25-1 to TRBJ1-4; a weak D match, TRBD1 (6 bases). V gave up 3 bases and J gave up 1 base, with 9 bases separating them. The CDR3 covers 15 residues. Looked up from germline, CDR1 is MGHDK and CDR2 is SYGVNS. The CDR3 is CASSEPGQTNEKLFF. The CDR3 DNA follows: TGTGCCAGCAGTGAGCCGGGACAAACTAATGAAAAACTGTTTTTT.

The genes are TRBV7-3 and TRBJ2-4, with D maybe TRBD2 (5 bases). In germline, CDR1 is SGHTA, CDR2 FQGTGA. The CDR3 is made up of 12 amino acids. The V gene lost 2 bases and the J gene lost 9 bases, with 8 bases spanning the gap. CDR3 sequence (DNA): TGTGCCAGCAGCTTACCACGGGGCATTCAGTACTTC. Translated: CASSLPRGIQYF. The complete variable domain, with remaining parts taken from reference TRBV7-3 and TRBJ2-4, reads GAGVSQTPSNKVTEKGKYVELRCDPISGHTALYWYRQSLGQGPEFLIYFQGTGAADDSGLPNDRFFAVRPEGSVSTLKIQRTERGDSAVYLCASSLPRGIQYFGAGTRLSVL.

V gene TRBV10-3 combines with J gene TRBJ2-2, with 14 nucleotides matching TRBD2. From germline, CDR1 is ENHRY and CDR2 SYGVKD. The CDR3 extends over 14 amino acids. V trimming: 9 bases; J trimming: 5 bases; junction bases outside the gene matches: 2. The CDR3, as DNA: TGTGCCATGGGACTAGCGGGAGCTACCGGGGAGCTGTTTTTT. Protein: CAMGLAGATGELFF.

Comments on this clone: Other DNA sequences from this sample encode an identical CDR3 as well. V gene TRBV15 combines with J gene TRBJ2-1; 14 bases fit TRBD2. CDR3 size: 18 residues. Trimming cost V 1 base and J 0 bases; bases outside gene matches: 2. The germline gives CDR1 LNHNV, CDR2 YYDKDF (reference sequence). CDR3 sequence reads: CATSRGTSGRLSYNEQFF. CDR3 nucleotides: TGTGCCACCAGCAGAGGGACTAGCGGGAGGCTCTCCTACAATGAGCAGTTCTTC.

The genes are TRBV9 and TRBJ1-2; D gene uncertain. V shed 1 base and J shed 2 bases, with 12 bases lying between them. Germline V CDR1 and CDR2: SGDLS, YYNGEE. The CDR3 covers 15 residues. The CDR3 is CASSVTFTENYGYTF. CDR3 coding DNA: TGTGCCAGCAGCGTAACTTTCACCGAGAACTATGGCTACACCTTC.

The chain has TRBV10-3 and TRBJ2-7; 9 bases agree with TRBD1. Germline assignment: CDR1 ENHRY and CDR2 SYGVKD. The ends lost 10 bases at V and 3 bases at J; junction bases unmatched: 7. The CDR3 totals 13 residues. The CDR3 DNA sequence: TGTGCCAGCTTAGGACAGGGGATCTACGAGCAGTACTTC. Protein sequence: CASLGQGIYEQYF.

V gene TRBV28 combines with J gene TRBJ1-5; a possible D gene is TRBD1 (5 bases). Trimming cost V 5 bases and J 6 bases, with 8 bases left between them. Germline V lookup: CDR1 MDHEN, CDR2 SYDVKM. The CDR3 loop spans 12 amino acids. CDR3 protein: CASSPGFQPQHF. The CDR3 DNA follows: TGTGCCAGCAGTCCAGGGTTTCAGCCCCAGCATTTT.

The J gene is TRBJ2-1, the V gene TRBV5-1; TRBD1 agrees at 7 bases. Per germline, CDR1 SGHRS and CDR2 YFSETQ. The CDR3 is 16 amino acids. V lost 0 bases, J lost 6 bases, and 9 bases stayed unmatched. The DNA of the CDR3 is TGCGCCAGCAGCTTGGCTCCGGGACAGATACTCAATGAGCAGTTCTTC. It encodes CASSLAPGQILNEQFF.

CDR3 nucleotide sequence: TGTGCCAGCAGTGAGGGCAGGGAATTTTTTCGACAGCCCCAGCATTTT. This sequence encodes CASSEGREFFRQPQHF. V is TRBV2 and J is TRBJ1-5; maybe TRBD1 (5 bases). Germline V gives CDR1 SNHLY, CDR2 FYNNEI. Trimming cost V 3 bases and J 7 bases, with 19 bases left between them. This CDR3 spans 16 amino acids.

CDR3 DNA: TGTGCCAGCAGACAAGAAAGGGGGATTCAGTACTTC. Encoded protein: CASRQERGIQYF. The V and J genes are TRBV7-2 and TRBJ2-4; TRBD1 might be the D (6 bases). This CDR3 is 12 amino acids long. The V end was cut by 6 bases, the J end by 10 bases, with 13 bases between. The germline gives CDR1 SGHTA, CDR2 FQGNSA.

The chain carries TRBV6-5 and TRBJ2-5, with 12 bases matching TRBD1. The CDR3 loop spans 15 amino acids. Germline lookup yields CDR1 MNHEY and CDR2 SVGAGI. V lost 8 bases and J lost 5; bases outside the gene matches: 9. The CDR3 sequence is CASCRDRGRWETQYF. The CDR3 DNA is TGTGCCAGCTGCCGGGACAGGGGGCGCTGGGAGACCCAGTACTTC.

The chain carries TRBV6-6 and TRBJ1-1, with D hard to call. V was pared by 0 bases and J by 2 bases, with 7 bases between. This CDR3 is built from 14 residues. Germline V CDR1 and CDR2: MNHNY, SVGAGI (reference sequence). The CDR3 region has the DNA TGTGCCAGCAGTTACTCGGAGGTAAACACTGAAGCTTTCTTT. Its protein is CASSYSEVNTEAFF.

The rearrangement uses TRBV10-1 and TRBJ2-5; D is unresolved. The DNA end favors TRBJ2-7, so the J call may be wrong. The CDR3 runs 12 residues. Germline loops: CDR1 WNHNN, CDR2 SYGVQD (reference sequence). The CDR3 loop reads CASSERRYEQYF. CDR3 bases: TGCGCCAGCAGTGAACGGAGATACGAGCAGTACTTC.

The chain couples TRBV7-2 to TRBJ2-1; TRBD2 agrees at 13 bases. This CDR3 spans 17 amino acids. The V gene's germline CDR1 is SGHTA and CDR2 FQGNSA. V shed 5 bases and J 8 bases; nucleotides not matched to a gene: 12. CDR3 region: CASSPRTSGRAPDEQFF. The CDR3 nucleotides are TGTGCCAGCAGCCCGCGAACTAGCGGGAGGGCCCCGGATGAGCAGTTCTTC.